Each of the 18 T cell receptor beta chains below was sequenced from the same sample in a study of tumor-infiltrating lymphocytes in localized non-small cell lung cancer (dated by TCRdb to 2020 to 2022). To prepare the library, the immunoSEQ multiplex PCR assay was applied. The immuneACCESS repertoire file appears here via TCRdb, limited to in-frame rearrangements. These files lack a portion of the clones; in checked studies, under half of the deficit traces to unresolved V genes, and the cause of the others is not known. The sample includes around 12,000 clones, with roughly 80% observed a single time. The ten largest clones represent approximately 12% of the sample. Sequences were obtained from uninvolved lung tissue not adjacent to the tumor. The receptor source for this set is a human donor with non-small cell lung cancer.

The chain recombines TRBV19 with TRBJ2-2; D possibly corresponds to TRBD1 (7 bases). CDR1 is LNHDA and CDR2 is SQIVND in the germline V gene (reference sequence). The CDR3 covers 15 residues. Trimming pared 11 bases from V and 3 bases from J, leaving 19 bases between. The CDR3 DNA is TGTGCCGTTAAGAACAGGGGACTGGACACCGGGGAGCTGTTTTTT. It specifies CAVKNRGLDTGELFF.

The chain's CDR3 is CASSPLLGGYTF. CDR3 DNA: TGTGCCAGCTCACCCCTCCTGGGAGGCTACACCTTC. The genes are TRBV18 and TRBJ1-2; no reliable D call. Germline CDR1 and CDR2: KGHSH and LQKENI. Trimming shortened V by 3 bases and J by 8 bases, and 10 bases separated the two germline ends. The CDR3 runs 12 residues.

J is TRBJ2-3 and V is TRBV5-5, with 9 bases lining up with TRBD2. The CDR3 runs to 15 residues. The germline V gene encodes CDR1 SGHKS and CDR2 YYEKEE (reference sequence). The ends lost 4 bases at V and 7 bases at J; junction bases unmatched: 10. The CDR3 DNA sequence: TGTGCCAGCAGCCGAGGGAGCGGGGGGTCGAATACGCAGTATTTT. Its protein product is CASSRGSGGSNTQYF.

The chain is built from TRBV5-1 and TRBJ1-6; TRBD1 matches at 7 bases. Germline lookup yields CDR1 SGHRS and CDR2 YFSETQ. The ends lost 6 bases at V and 10 bases at J; junction bases unmatched: 10. This CDR3 comprises 14 residues. CDR3 nucleotides: TGCGCCAGCAATTCCGGGACAGTGAGGTCACCCCTCCACTTT. It translates to CASNSGTVRSPLHF.

CDR3 amino acids: CASSPRMVNTEAFF. CDR3 nucleotides: TGTGCCAGCAGCCCCCGGATGGTGAACACTGAAGCTTTCTTT. This chain joins TRBV7-2 and TRBJ1-1; D not certain. Germline values: CDR1 SGHTA, CDR2 FQGNSA. The V end lost 5 bases, the J end lost 0 bases, and 10 bases lay between the germline ends. The length of the CDR3 is 14 residues.

Judged by abundance, this clone is medium-sized. The chain recombines TRBV7-2 with TRBJ2-2, with D possibly being TRBD2 (6 bases). Germline V gene data show CDR1 as SGHTA and CDR2 as FQGNSA. The CDR3 runs 15 residues. V was shortened by 7 bases and J by 4 bases, with 16 bases between the two germline ends. CDR3 bases: TGTGCCAGCACCGTGCTTAAGGGAGGCACCGGGGAGCTGTTTTTT. It yields the protein CASTVLKGGTGELFF.

This clone was detected only a few times. This chain connects TRBV7-9 to TRBJ2-7; D unresolved. Germline values: CDR1 SEHNR, CDR2 FQNEAQ (reference sequence). The CDR3 consists of 15 residues. Between the trimmed V and J ends, which lost 1 base and 3 bases, there was a span of 13 bases. The CDR3 sequence is CASSLGTSQFYEQYF. CDR3 DNA: TGTGCCAGCAGCTTAGGTACCAGTCAATTCTACGAGCAGTACTTC. Supplemented by reference TRBV7-9 and TRBJ2-7, the full variable domain reads DTGVSQNPRHKITKRGQNVTFRCDPISEHNRLYWYRQTLGQGPEFLTYFQNEAQLEKSRLLSDRFSAERPKGSFSTLEIQRTEQGDSAMYLCASSLGTSQFYEQYFGPGTRLTVT.

The V gene is TRBV5-1, the J gene TRBJ2-1; 8 nucleotides match TRBD2. J was trimmed by 6 bases and V by 6 bases; bases with no gene match: 8. In germline, CDR1 is SGHRS, CDR2 YFSETQ. The CDR3 has 14 residues. Here the CDR3 reads CASKPGGGSNEQFF. CDR3 DNA sequence: TGCGCCAGCAAGCCGGGGGGGGGCTCCAATGAGCAGTTCTTC.

This clone came up once. The chain couples TRBV4-1 to TRBJ1-2; 8 nucleotides match TRBD1. Germline CDR1 is MGHRA and CDR2 is YSYEKL. V was clipped by 1 base and J by 4 bases; unmatched bases: 8. The CDR3 covers 16 residues. The CDR3 DNA is TGCGCCAGCAGCCAAGGTACCACAGGGGGTAGCTATGGCTACACCTTC. It specifies CASSQGTTGGSYGYTF.

This clone was observed a single time. The rearrangement uses TRBV6-6 and TRBJ1-3; D is unresolved. CDR3 length equals 13 residues. V dropped 7 bases and J dropped 4 bases, with 11 bases sitting between them. Germline V lookup: CDR1 MNHNY, CDR2 SVGAGI (reference sequence). For the CDR3, the DNA is TGTGCCAGCACCCCGGGGAGAGGAAACACCATATATTTT. Protein product: CASTPGRGNTIYF.

This chain joins TRBV25-1 and TRBJ2-5; tentatively, D is TRBD1 (5 bases). The CDR3 has 16 amino acids. Germline CDR1 and CDR2: MGHDK and SYGVNS. Trimming took off 2 bases at V and 4 bases at J, with 17 bases between the two ends. The CDR3 loop reads CASSERGTGERETQYF. Here the CDR3 DNA reads TGTGCCAGCAGTGAACGAGGTACAGGAGAACGAGAGACCCAGTACTTC.

V is TRBV5-5 and J is TRBJ2-5; D is undetermined. This CDR3 is 15 amino acids long. CDR1 is SGHKS, CDR2 YYEKEE, per germline (reference sequence). Trimming shortened V by 4 bases and J by 2 bases, and 15 bases separated the two germline ends. CDR3 sequence reads: CASSPKVGRQETQYF. The CDR3 DNA follows: TGTGCCAGCAGCCCCAAGGTCGGACGTCAAGAGACCCAGTACTTC.

The V call is TRBV5-1, the J call TRBJ2-5, with no clear D. Trimming removed 0 bases from V and 3 bases from J, with 6 bases in between. The CDR3 has 13 amino acids. From germline, CDR1 is SGHRS and CDR2 YFSETQ. The CDR3 nucleotides are TGCGCCAGCAGCTTGGACAGAGAAGAGACCCAGTACTTC. The encoded protein is CASSLDREETQYF.

This clone was seen once. The rearrangement links TRBV7-9 to TRBJ2-7; 9 bases are shared with TRBD1. Germline CDR1 is SEHNR and CDR2 is FQNEAQ (reference sequence). V dropped 4 bases and J dropped 3; count of bases not matched to a gene: 7. The CDR3 is 15 residues long. This chain's CDR3 is CASSSPGQGIYEQYF. In DNA form, the CDR3 reads TGTGCCAGCAGCTCCCCGGGACAGGGTATCTACGAGCAGTACTTC.

This clone occurred once. The gene calls are TRBV5-1 and TRBJ2-7, with D perhaps TRBD2 (5 bases). Trimming stripped 1 base from V and 7 bases from J, with 12 bases between. Germline-derived CDR1 and CDR2 are SGHRS and YFSETQ. The CDR3 is 13 amino acids. Here the CDR3 DNA reads TGCGCCAGCAGCTTGACGTCTAGCTGGGAGCAGTACTTC. This sequence encodes CASSLTSSWEQYF.

This chain joins TRBV19 and TRBJ1-6; the D is unclear. The V gene lost 9 bases and the J gene lost 3 bases, with 12 bases spanning the gap. The CDR3 extends over 14 amino acids. Per germline, CDR1 LNHDA and CDR2 SQIVND (reference sequence). CDR3: CASHDPLYNSPLHF. CDR3 in DNA: TGTGCCAGCCATGACCCTCTCTATAATTCACCCCTCCACTTT.

This rearrangement joins TRBV10-1 to TRBJ2-2; D unclear. Trimming cost V 2 bases and J 3 bases, with 4 bases left between them. Germline V CDR1 and CDR2: WNHNN, SYGVQD (reference sequence). The CDR3 has 13 residues. The CDR3 sequence is CASSERDTGELFF. The CDR3 DNA reads TGCGCCAGCAGTGAGAGGGACACCGGGGAGCTGTTTTTT.

This chain uses TRBV25-1 with TRBJ2-5, with D maybe TRBD2 (6 bases). The DNA end favors TRBJ2-7, so the J call may be wrong. Looked up from germline, CDR1 is MGHDK and CDR2 is SYGVNS. This CDR3 has 13 amino acids. CDR3 amino acids: CASSPTGDYEQYF. In nucleotides, the CDR3 is TGTGCCAGCAGCCCAACGGGGGATTACGAGCAGTACTTC.